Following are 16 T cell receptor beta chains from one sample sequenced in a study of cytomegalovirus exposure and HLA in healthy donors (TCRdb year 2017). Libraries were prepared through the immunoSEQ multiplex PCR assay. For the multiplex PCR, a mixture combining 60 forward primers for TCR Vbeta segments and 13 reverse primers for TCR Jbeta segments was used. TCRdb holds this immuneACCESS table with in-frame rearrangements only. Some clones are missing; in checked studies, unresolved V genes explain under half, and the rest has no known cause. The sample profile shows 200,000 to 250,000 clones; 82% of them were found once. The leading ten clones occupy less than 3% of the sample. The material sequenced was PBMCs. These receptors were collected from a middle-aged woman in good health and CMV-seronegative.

The CDR3 here is CASSLVRGDLGYTF. The CDR3 DNA is TGCGCCAGCAGCTTGGTACGGGGGGACCTCGGCTACACCTTC. This chain joins TRBV5-1 and TRBJ1-2; a weak D match, TRBD1 (5 bases). The ends were cut back, 0 bases at V and 8 bases at J, with 14 bases in the middle. The CDR3 is 14 residues long. Per the germline V gene, CDR1 is SGHRS and CDR2 is YFSETQ.

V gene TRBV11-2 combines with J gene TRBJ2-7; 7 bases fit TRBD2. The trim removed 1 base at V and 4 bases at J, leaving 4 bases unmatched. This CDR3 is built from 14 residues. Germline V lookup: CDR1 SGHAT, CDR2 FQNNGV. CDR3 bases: TGTGCCAGCAGCTTAGGACCTAGCGGTTACGAGCAGTACTTC. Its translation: CASSLGPSGYEQYF.

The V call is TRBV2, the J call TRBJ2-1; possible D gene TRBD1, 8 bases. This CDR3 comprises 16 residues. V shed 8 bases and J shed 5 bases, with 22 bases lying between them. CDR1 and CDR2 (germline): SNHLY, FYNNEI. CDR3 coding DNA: TGTGCCAGCTGTTTCAGGGGGCATCTAGCGGACAATGAGCAGTTCTTC. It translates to CASCFRGHLADNEQFF.

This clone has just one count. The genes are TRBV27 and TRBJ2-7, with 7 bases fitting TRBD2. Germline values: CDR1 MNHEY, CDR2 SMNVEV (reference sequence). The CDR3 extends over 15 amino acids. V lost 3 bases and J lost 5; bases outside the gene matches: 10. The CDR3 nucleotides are TGTGCCAGCAGTTTTTGGGGCCCCGGGAGGAACGAGCAGTACTTC. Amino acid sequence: CASSFWGPGRNEQYF.

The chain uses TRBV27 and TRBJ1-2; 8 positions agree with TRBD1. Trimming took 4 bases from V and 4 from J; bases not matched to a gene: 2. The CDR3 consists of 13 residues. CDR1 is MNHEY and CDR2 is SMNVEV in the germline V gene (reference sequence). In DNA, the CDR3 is TGTGCCAGCAGTTACGGACAGGGCTATGGCTACACCTTC. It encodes CASSYGQGYGYTF.

The CDR3: CAWSVDRRQLVNTIYF. The CDR3 DNA reads as TGTGCCTGGAGTGTCGATCGAAGACAACTGGTAAACACCATATATTTT. The V gene is TRBV30, the J gene TRBJ1-3, with D unresolved. Trimming took off 0 bases at V and 6 bases at J, with 18 bases between the two ends. The length of the CDR3 is 16 residues. Germline V lookup: CDR1 GTSNPN, CDR2 SVGIG (reference sequence).

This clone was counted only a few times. CDR3 in DNA: TGTGCCAGCAGCCAAGCGGGAGGGCCGTTGCAGTACTTC. Translating it yields CASSQAGGPLQYF. This chain uses TRBV7-9 with TRBJ2-7, with 10 bases identical to TRBD2. Germline V gene data show CDR1 as SEHNR and CDR2 as FQNEAQ (reference sequence). V lost 5 bases, J lost 9 bases, and 7 bases stayed unmatched. The CDR3 totals 13 residues.

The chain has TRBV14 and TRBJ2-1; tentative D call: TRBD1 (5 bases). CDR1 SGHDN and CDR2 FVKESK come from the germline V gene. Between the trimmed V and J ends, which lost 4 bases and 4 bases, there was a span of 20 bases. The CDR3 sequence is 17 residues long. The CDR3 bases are TGTGCCAGCAGCCCCACCCTTGGGGCGACCTATTACAATGAGCAGTTCTTC. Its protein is CASSPTLGATYYNEQFF.

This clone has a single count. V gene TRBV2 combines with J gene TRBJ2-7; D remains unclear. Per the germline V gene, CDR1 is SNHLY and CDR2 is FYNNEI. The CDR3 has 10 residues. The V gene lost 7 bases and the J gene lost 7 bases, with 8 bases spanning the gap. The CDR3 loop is CASKHEEQYF. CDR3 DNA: TGTGCCAGCAAGCACGAGGAGCAGTACTTC.

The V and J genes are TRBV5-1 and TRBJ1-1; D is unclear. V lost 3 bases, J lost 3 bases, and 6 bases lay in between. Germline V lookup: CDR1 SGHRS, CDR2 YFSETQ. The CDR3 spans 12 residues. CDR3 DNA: TGCGCCAGCAGCTCGGGATACACTGAAGCTTTCTTT. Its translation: CASSSGYTEAFF.

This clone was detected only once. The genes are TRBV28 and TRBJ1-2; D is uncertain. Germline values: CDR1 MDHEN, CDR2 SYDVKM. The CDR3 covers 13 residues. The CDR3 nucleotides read TGTGCGACCTATGGCGGGACTAACTATGGCTACACCTTC. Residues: CATYGGTNYGYTF.

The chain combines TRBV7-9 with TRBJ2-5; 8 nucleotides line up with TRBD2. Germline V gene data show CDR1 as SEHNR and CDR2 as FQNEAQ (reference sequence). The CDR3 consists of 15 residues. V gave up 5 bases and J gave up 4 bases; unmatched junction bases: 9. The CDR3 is CASSAGLALGETQYF. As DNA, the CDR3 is TGTGCCAGCAGCGCTGGACTAGCTTTAGGAGAGACCCAGTACTTC.

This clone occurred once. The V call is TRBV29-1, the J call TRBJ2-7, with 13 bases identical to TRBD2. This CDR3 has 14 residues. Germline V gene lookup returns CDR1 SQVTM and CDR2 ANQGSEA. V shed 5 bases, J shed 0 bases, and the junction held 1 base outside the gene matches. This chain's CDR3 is CSVRLAGGSYEQYF. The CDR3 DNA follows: TGCAGCGTTCGACTAGCGGGGGGCTCCTACGAGCAGTACTTC.

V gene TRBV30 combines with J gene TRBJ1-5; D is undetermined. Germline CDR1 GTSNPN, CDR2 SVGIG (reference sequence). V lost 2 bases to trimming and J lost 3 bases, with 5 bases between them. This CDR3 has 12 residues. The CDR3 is CAWSSLNQPQHF. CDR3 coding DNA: TGTGCCTGGAGTAGCCTCAATCAGCCCCAGCATTTT.

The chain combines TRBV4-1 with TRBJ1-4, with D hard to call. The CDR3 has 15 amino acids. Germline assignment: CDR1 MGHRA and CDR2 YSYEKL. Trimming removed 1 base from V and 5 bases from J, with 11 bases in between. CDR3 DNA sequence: TGCGCCAGCAGCCAAGTTCCAGAAGCGAATGAAAAACTGTTTTTT. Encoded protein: CASSQVPEANEKLFF.

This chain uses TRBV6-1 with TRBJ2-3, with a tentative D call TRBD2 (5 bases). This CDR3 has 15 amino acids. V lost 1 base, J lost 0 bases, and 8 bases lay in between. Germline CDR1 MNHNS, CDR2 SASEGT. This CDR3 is CASSEERTSTDTQYF. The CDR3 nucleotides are TGTGCCAGCAGTGAAGAGCGGACTAGCACAGATACGCAGTATTTT.